This is a list of T cell receptor beta chains from one sample in a study of cytomegalovirus exposure and HLA in healthy donors. Assay: immunoSEQ multiplex PCR; the TCRdb copy retains only in-frame clones and omits some. The sample includes around 120,000 clones, under 90% of them seen just once. The sample comprised PBMCs. These receptors all stem from a female donor in good health and CMV-seropositive. CDR3s include the opening cysteine and the closing phenylalanine or tryptophan. A D gene is named only where the DNA matches it firmly. Some rows have no size entry. The others give once, few or many, or a class for an expanded clone.

v_call	d_call	cdr3_length	clone_size	j_call	cdr3_aa	cdr3_nt
TRBV28	TRBD2	15	.	TRBJ2-2	CASSTTSANTGELFF	TGTGCCAGCAGTACGACTAGCGCGAACACCGGGGAGCTGTTTTTT
TRBV19	.	16	.	TRBJ1-2	CASSRVATVLSYGYTF	TGTGCCAGTAGTAGGGTCGCCACAGTTTTGTCCTATGGCTACACCTTC
TRBV29-1	.	13	.	TRBJ1-2	CSATTATNYGYTF	TGCAGCGCTACGACAGCCACTAACTATGGCTACACCTTC
TRBV10-3	.	16	.	TRBJ2-5	CAISVGGGLYQETQYF	TGTGCCATCTCTGTGGGGGGGGGCCTGTACCAAGAGACCCAGTACTTC
TRBV5-4	TRBD1	14	.	TRBJ2-2	CASSWTGGNGELFF	TGTGCCAGCAGCTGGACAGGGGGAAACGGGGAGCTGTTTTTT
TRBV25-1	.	13	once	TRBJ1-1	CASTRGFRAEAFF	TGTGCCAGCACCCGAGGGTTCCGGGCTGAAGCTTTCTTT
TRBV6-6	.	13	.	TRBJ1-5	CASTRQTVQPQHF	TGTGCCAGCACCCGGCAGACAGTTCAGCCCCAGCATTTT
TRBV7-9	.	14	.	TRBJ1-3	CASSLGGNGNTIYF	TGTGCCAGCAGCTTGGGAGGGAACGGAAACACCATATATTTT
TRBV7-9	.	13	few	TRBJ1-1	CASSLDTGTEAFF	TGTGCCAGCAGCCTTGACACGGGAACTGAAGCTTTCTTT
TRBV4-2	.	17	.	TRBJ1-4	CASSQDGTIAWDEKLFF	TGTGCCAGCAGCCAAGACGGGACAATCGCTTGGGATGAAAAACTGTTTTTT
TRBV5-1	.	15	.	TRBJ1-1	CASSFPTDKNTEAFF	TGCGCCAGCAGCTTCCCGACAGATAAGAACACTGAAGCTTTCTTT
TRBV19	.	14	.	TRBJ1-5	CASSMLRRNQPQHF	TGTGCCAGTAGTATGCTGAGGAGGAACCAGCCCCAGCATTTT
TRBV6-5	TRBD1	16	.	TRBJ2-7	CASSYTIGTGGYEQYF	TGTGCCAGCAGTTACACGATCGGGACAGGGGGGTACGAGCAGTACTTC
TRBV19	.	13	few	TRBJ1-2	CASSPTRNFGYTF	TGTGCCAGTAGCCCCACCAGGAATTTTGGCTACACCTTC
TRBV13	.	12	.	TRBJ1-1	CASSTLGTEAFF	TGTGCCAGCAGCACCCTAGGCACTGAAGCTTTCTTT
TRBV7-9	.	13	few	TRBJ1-2	CSSSFEDSYGYTF	TGTTCCAGCAGCTTTGAGGACAGCTATGGCTACACCTTC
TRBV9	TRBD2	15	.	TRBJ2-2	CASSVRGDPAGELFF	TGTGCCAGCAGCGTACGGGGGGACCCCGCCGGGGAGCTGTTTTTT
TRBV6-5	.	14	.	TRBJ2-7	CASSTLASSYEQYF	TGTGCCAGCAGTACCCTTGCCAGTTCCTACGAGCAGTACTTC
TRBV30	TRBD2	12	.	TRBJ2-7	CAWNGGGYEQYF	TGTGCCTGGAACGGGGGGGGATACGAGCAGTACTTC
TRBV5-1	.	14	.	TRBJ1-5	CASSPTGNNQPQHF	TGCGCCAGCAGCCCTACAGGGAACAATCAGCCCCAGCATTTT
TRBV15	TRBD1	14	.	TRBJ2-7	CATSVRTGKYEQYF	TGTGCCACCAGCGTCCGGACAGGGAAGTACGAGCAGTACTTC
TRBV10-1	TRBD2	15	.	TRBJ2-5	CASSESTTSGVAQYF	TGCGCCAGCAGTGAGTCGACGACTAGCGGGGTGGCCCAGTACTTC
TRBV18	TRBD2	14	.	TRBJ2-5	CASSPSSGGETQYF	TGTGCCAGCTCACCGTCGAGCGGGGGAGAGACCCAGTACTTC
TRBV7-8	.	14	.	TRBJ2-5	CASSPEARTGTQYF	TGTGCCAGCAGCCCGGAGGCCAGAACGGGGACCCAGTACTTC
TRBV5-1	.	13	.	TRBJ2-7	CASSPRTTYEQYF	TGCGCCAGCAGCCCCAGGACTACCTACGAGCAGTACTTC
TRBV19	TRBD1	18	.	TRBJ2-6	CASTLGDSATSGANVLTF	TGTGCCAGTACCCTTGGGGACAGCGCTACCTCTGGGGCCAACGTCCTGACTTTC
TRBV7-2	.	15	.	TRBJ1-1	CASSITGSWNTEAFF	TGTGCCAGCAGCATAACCGGGTCATGGAACACTGAAGCTTTCTTT
TRBV7-2	TRBD2	15	.	TRBJ2-3	CASSRGLAGGDTQYF	TGTGCCAGCAGCCGCGGACTAGCGGGGGGGGATACGCAGTATTTT
TRBV7-9	TRBD1	16	.	TRBJ1-2	CASSPVPGQGLYGYTF	TGTGCCAGCAGCCCCGTCCCGGGACAGGGACTGTATGGCTACACCTTC
TRBV4-3	TRBD1	16	.	TRBJ2-4	CASSGDIRDRKNIQYF	TGCGCCAGCAGCGGGGATATCCGGGACAGGAAAAACATTCAGTACTTC
TRBV7-2	.	15	once	TRBJ1-1	CASSMTHRVGMAAFF	TGTGCCAGCAGCATGACTCACAGGGTAGGGATGGCAGCTTTCTTT
TRBV6-5	.	13	.	TRBJ1-5	CASSPTGSQPQHF	TGTGCCAGCAGCCCGACAGGATCGCAGCCCCAGCATTTT
TRBV5-6	TRBD2	15	.	TRBJ2-5	CASAYSGGAEETQYF	TGTGCCTCAGCGTATAGCGGGGGGGCAGAAGAGACCCAGTACTTC
TRBV18	.	16	.	TRBJ2-7	CASSPQQALPSYEQYF	TGTGCCAGCTCACCACAGCAAGCCCTTCCCTCCTACGAGCAGTACTTC
TRBV7-6	.	17	.	TRBJ2-2	CASSLAAGAGGGGELFF	TGTGCCAGCAGCTTAGCTGCCGGAGCGGGTGGAGGCGGGGAGCTGTTTTTT
TRBV7-6	TRBD1	15	.	TRBJ1-1	CASSASTGVNTEAFF	TGTGCCAGCAGCGCTTCGACAGGGGTGAACACTGAAGCTTTCTTT
TRBV6-5	.	10	.	TRBJ1-2	CASRNGGYTF	TGTGCCAGCAGAAACGGGGGCTACACCTTC
TRBV5-4	TRBD1	16	.	TRBJ2-7	CASQHKPGQGVYEQYF	TGTGCCAGCCAACATAAACCGGGACAGGGGGTGTACGAGCAGTACTTC
TRBV10-3	TRBD1	12	.	TRBJ2-2	CAIGQDTGELFF	TGTGCCATCGGACAGGATACCGGGGAGCTGTTTTTT
TRBV7-9	.	13	.	TRBJ1-2	CASSLETGRGYTF	TGTGCCAGCAGCTTAGAGACAGGACGAGGCTACACCTTC
TRBV18	.	16	.	TRBJ1-2	CASSPMDSKIPDGYTF	TGTGCCAGCTCACCGATGGACAGTAAAATACCAGATGGCTACACCTTC
TRBV27	TRBD1	12	.	TRBJ1-2	CASGNRGYGYTF	TGTGCCAGCGGAAACAGGGGCTATGGCTACACCTTC
TRBV7-9	.	15	few	TRBJ1-4	CASSYDGEANEKLFF	TGTGCCAGCAGCTACGATGGGGAGGCTAATGAAAAACTGTTTTTT
TRBV7-6	TRBD2	16	.	TRBJ2-7	CASRASSSGGPYEQYF	TGTGCCAGCAGAGCCTCGAGTAGCGGGGGACCCTACGAGCAGTACTTC
TRBV4-2	TRBD2	16	.	TRBJ2-5	CASSQSTSGGAETQYF	TGTGCCAGCAGCCAAAGTACTAGCGGGGGGGCTGAGACCCAGTACTTC
TRBV5-6	TRBD1	13	few	TRBJ1-1	CASRSTGVTEAFF	TGTGCCAGCAGATCAACAGGGGTGACTGAAGCTTTCTTT
TRBV7-2	.	15	.	TRBJ1-3	CASSNRADSGNTIYF	TGTGCCAGCAGCAACAGGGCCGACTCTGGAAACACCATATATTTT
TRBV30	.	12	.	TRBJ2-7	CAWSNPQGKQYF	TGTGCCTGGAGTAACCCCCAGGGCAAGCAGTACTTC
TRBV29-1	TRBD1	15	.	TRBJ1-2	CSVGRTGPPDYGYTF	TGCAGCGTTGGAAGGACAGGCCCTCCCGACTATGGCTACACCTTC
TRBV30	.	15	.	TRBJ1-5	CAWSVPGGPVQPQHF	TGTGCCTGGAGTGTCCCGGGGGGACCAGTTCAGCCCCAGCATTTT
TRBV5-3	.	13	.	TRBJ2-5	CARSLSQQETQYF	TGTGCCAGAAGCTTGTCCCAGCAAGAGACCCAGTACTTC
TRBV7-3	TRBD2	17	.	TRBJ2-3	CASSLTSGGSSTDTQYF	TGTGCCAGCAGCTTAACTAGCGGGGGGTCTAGCACAGATACGCAGTATTTT
TRBV2	TRBD1	14	.	TRBJ1-5	CASDGTGGTQPQHF	TGTGCCAGTGATGGGACAGGGGGCACTCAGCCCCAGCATTTT
TRBV6-1	.	11	few	TRBJ2-7	CASTIAYEQYF	TGTGCCAGCACAATAGCTTACGAGCAGTACTTC
TRBV19	.	12	.	TRBJ2-1	CASSIRSHEQFF	TGTGCCAGTAGTATTAGATCCCATGAGCAGTTCTTC
TRBV5-4	.	16	.	TRBJ1-6	CASSLSPGQGFSPLHF	TGTGCCAGCAGCTTGTCCCCGGGGCAGGGGTTTTCACCCCTCCACTTT
TRBV28	.	12	.	TRBJ2-7	CASSSLPYEQYF	TGTGCCAGCAGTTCCCTACCCTACGAGCAGTACTTC